The rows below give T cell receptor beta chains drawn from one sample of a study of blood T cell repertoires in COVID-19. Clones were sequenced by immunoSEQ multiplex PCR, and TCRdb holds only the in-frame ones, with some missing. The data show a few hundred thousand clones, approximately 89% seen once. The sequencing input was peripheral blood. These receptor sequences come from an older woman with COVID-19, enrolled during active disease. CDR3s include the opening cysteine and the closing phenylalanine or tryptophan. Each record gives: V gene, J gene, CDR3 protein.

v_gene: TRBV5-1; j_gene: TRBJ1-2; CDR3aa: CASSLAGGLGRYTF
v_gene: TRBV7-6; j_gene: TRBJ1-2; CDR3aa: CASSDGQGAGGYTF
v_gene: TRBV3-1/TRBV3-2; j_gene: TRBJ1-2; CDR3aa: CASSRTGGDGYTF
v_gene: TRBV10-2; j_gene: TRBJ1-1; CDR3aa: CASSEGTGASTEAFF
v_gene: TRBV7-9; j_gene: TRBJ2-5; CDR3aa: CASSLGIGQGFGETQYF
v_gene: TRBV7-9; j_gene: TRBJ1-5; CDR3aa: CASAEGEGNQPQHF
v_gene: TRBV5-1; j_gene: TRBJ1-1; CDR3aa: CASSLVPSNTEAFF
v_gene: TRBV7-9; j_gene: TRBJ2-7; CDR3aa: CASSFAGSGGYEQYF
v_gene: TRBV9; j_gene: TRBJ2-1; CDR3aa: CASSVERRGGSYNEQFF
v_gene: TRBV12-3/TRBV12-4; j_gene: TRBJ1-2; CDR3aa: CASSLTEHGYTF
v_gene: TRBV5-5; j_gene: TRBJ1-2; CDR3aa: CASSPGTTRGYTF
v_gene: TRBV6-5; j_gene: TRBJ1-1; CDR3aa: CASSYNRDTEAFF
v_gene: TRBV7-6; j_gene: TRBJ1-5; CDR3aa: CASSNRQGMGNQPQHF
v_gene: TRBV28; j_gene: TRBJ2-7; CDR3aa: CASSLSGRGSDEQYF
v_gene: TRBV4-1; j_gene: TRBJ1-2; CDR3aa: CASSMDRGIVYGYTF
v_gene: TRBV5-4; j_gene: TRBJ2-3; CDR3aa: CASSLQSTDTQYF
v_gene: TRBV28; j_gene: TRBJ2-1; CDR3aa: CASSLAGANFNEQFF
v_gene: TRBV5-1; j_gene: TRBJ1-6; CDR3aa: CASSLAPYSPLHF
v_gene: TRBV5-1; j_gene: TRBJ2-3; CDR3aa: CASSPGGEPSTDTQYF
v_gene: TRBV13; j_gene: TRBJ2-2; CDR3aa: CASSWGLENTGELFF
v_gene: TRBV5-4; j_gene: TRBJ1-1; CDR3aa: CASSWRQGAGTEAFF
v_gene: TRBV6-1; j_gene: TRBJ2-7; CDR3aa: CASSESWTGYF
v_gene: TRBV11-2; j_gene: TRBJ2-1; CDR3aa: CASSLDNIPGNEQFF
v_gene: TRBV19; j_gene: TRBJ1-1; CDR3aa: CASRDFDTEAFF
v_gene: TRBV6-1; j_gene: TRBJ2-7; CDR3aa: CASSEDSVTYEQYF
v_gene: TRBV3-1/TRBV3-2; j_gene: TRBJ2-7; CDR3aa: CASRTGPNPSYEQYF
v_gene: TRBV6-5; j_gene: TRBJ1-3; CDR3aa: CASSPPGSGNTIYF
v_gene: TRBV7-3; j_gene: TRBJ1-2; CDR3aa: CASSQGSGDMGYTF
v_gene: TRBV19; j_gene: TRBJ2-7; CDR3aa: CASSETGTAYEQYF
v_gene: TRBV21-1; j_gene: TRBJ1-2; CDR3aa: CASSKARPRQASLRYTF
v_gene: TRBV5-1; j_gene: TRBJ1-2; CDR3aa: CASSWGTGSRGDVYGYTF
v_gene: TRBV27; j_gene: TRBJ1-5; CDR3aa: CASSLSPNGDQPQHF
v_gene: TRBV18; j_gene: TRBJ2-7; CDR3aa: CASSQRTMTYEQYF
v_gene: TRBV7-9; j_gene: TRBJ1-1; CDR3aa: CASSLAKNTEAFF
v_gene: TRBV19; j_gene: TRBJ2-3; CDR3aa: CASAGPRGGSDTQYF
v_gene: TRBV20-1; j_gene: TRBJ1-1; CDR3aa: CSARSEEAFF
v_gene: TRBV19; j_gene: TRBJ1-1; CDR3aa: CASSIDRVSEAFF
v_gene: TRBV20-1; j_gene: TRBJ1-1; CDR3aa: CSAVTGTEAFF
v_gene: TRBV11-1; j_gene: TRBJ1-1; CDR3aa: CASSFSGTGRNTEAFF
v_gene: TRBV3-1/TRBV3-2; j_gene: TRBJ2-3; CDR3aa: CASSQGGGWDTQYF
v_gene: TRBV28; j_gene: TRBJ1-1; CDR3aa: CASRLKGSGGAGTEAFF
v_gene: TRBV6-5; j_gene: TRBJ2-5; CDR3aa: CASSYSLVKETQYF
v_gene: TRBV6-5; j_gene: TRBJ1-2; CDR3aa: CASSLGQGRFYGYTF
v_gene: TRBV18; j_gene: TRBJ1-2; CDR3aa: CASSPGQVGNGYTF
v_gene: TRBV11-2; j_gene: TRBJ2-1; CDR3aa: CASSLVQGAREQFF
v_gene: TRBV24-1; j_gene: TRBJ1-3; CDR3aa: CATSDPGGTIYF
v_gene: TRBV24-1; j_gene: TRBJ1-5; CDR3aa: CATSDRVGDQPQHF
v_gene: TRBV30; j_gene: TRBJ2-2; CDR3aa: CAWSPTSEQNTGELFF
v_gene: TRBV7-9; j_gene: TRBJ2-1; CDR3aa: CASSSGGSFNEQFF